The rows below give T cell receptor beta chains drawn from one sample of a study of CD8+ T cells in alopecia areata. The method was immunoSEQ multiplex PCR; TCRdb's version includes in-frame clones alone and lacks a portion of them. Of approximately 280,000 clones in the sample, over 45% were seen once. This material consisted of CD4+ T cells sorted from blood, taken at week 24, from a patient treated with tofacitinib. Source of these receptors: a human donor with alopecia areata. Each CDR3 is given with its conserved first and last residue. A D gene is named only where the DNA matches it firmly. Not all rows give a size; the values are once, few, many and, for expanded clones, a class.

TRBJ2-7,NA,TRBV28,TRBD2,TGTGCCAGCAAGCGGGGGGGCCTTTACGAGCAGTACTTC,CASKRGGLYEQYF
TRBJ2-6,NA,TRBV5-1,NA,TGCGCCAGCAGCAACATTATCTCTGGGGCCAACGTCCTGACTTTC,CASSNIISGANVLTF
TRBJ2-7,NA,TRBV5-4,NA,TGTGCCAGCAGCTCCCCAGGGCTCGAGCAGTACTTC,CASSSPGLEQYF
TRBJ2-6,NA,TRBV4-1,TRBD1,TGCGCCAGCAGCCAAGAGGGGGGACAGGGGTATGGGGCCAACGTCCTGACTTTC,CASSQEGGQGYGANVLTF
TRBJ1-5,NA,TRBV23-1,NA,TGCGCCAGCAGATCCGGGGGGCTTGGAAGCAATCAGCCCCAGCATTTT,CASRSGGLGSNQPQHF
TRBJ2-1,NA,TRBV10-3,NA,TGTGCCATCAGCGCCCCCCCCAATGAGCAGTTCTTC,CAISAPPNEQFF
TRBJ2-7,NA,TRBV5-1,NA,TGCGCCAGCAGCTTTACTAGAAACACGGAGCAGTACTTC,CASSFTRNTEQYF
TRBJ2-7,NA,TRBV30,TRBD1,TGTGCCTGGAGTGCCCCGACAGGGGTCACCTACGAGCAGTACTTC,CAWSAPTGVTYEQYF
TRBJ1-1,many,TRBV2,NA,TGTGCCAGCAGGACGGGTGTCCCTGAAGCTTTCTTT,CASRTGVPEAFF
TRBJ1-1,NA,TRBV30,NA,TGTGCCTGGAACGGGCTCCGTTTTTCCCCTGCAAACACTGAAGCTTTCTTT,CAWNGLRFSPANTEAFF
TRBJ1-2,NA,TRBV10-3,NA,TGTGCCATCAGTGAGTCCCCGAATATAAGTCAGCGCTATGGCTACACCTTC,CAISESPNISQRYGYTF
TRBJ1-2,NA,TRBV29-1,NA,TGCAGCGTTGTAGATTTTTACAGGTTCACCAGCTATGGCTACACCTTC,CSVVDFYRFTSYGYTF
TRBJ2-7,NA,TRBV7-2,NA,TGTGCCAGCAGCTTAGCTATAAGGTCGGAGCAGTACTTC,CASSLAIRSEQYF
TRBJ1-5,NA,TRBV5-1,NA,TGCGCCAGCAGCTTGGCGGGGGATAGCAATCAGCCCCAGCATTTT,CASSLAGDSNQPQHF
TRBJ2-3,NA,TRBV28,NA,TGTGCCAGCAGTTTTCCCGTAGGGTCAGGGGAGTCAGCCGATACGCAGTATTTT,CASSFPVGSGESADTQYF
TRBJ1-1,once,TRBV7-9,NA,TGTGCCAGCAGCTTTCAAGGCCCCACTGAAGCTTTCTTT,CASSFQGPTEAFF
TRBJ1-2,NA,TRBV30,TRBD1,TGTGCCTGGAGGGAAAAGACAGGGGGCGGCTATGGCTACACCTTC,CAWREKTGGGYGYTF
TRBJ2-1,NA,TRBV5-1,TRBD2,TGCGCCAGCAGCCTACCCCTGGTCCGGCGGGGGGACAATGAGCAGTTCTTC,CASSLPLVRRGDNEQFF
TRBJ2-7,NA,TRBV18,TRBD1,TGTGCCAGCTCCGCCGGGACAGGGTTAGTGACCTACGAGCAGTACTTC,CASSAGTGLVTYEQYF
TRBJ1-2,NA,TRBV6-1,NA,TGTGCCAGCAGTTCCTTCGACAAGACCTATGGCTACACCTTC,CASSSFDKTYGYTF
TRBJ2-7,NA,TRBV29-1,TRBD1,TGCAGCGTCTCGACAGGGGGGTTTCGGGAGCAGTACTTC,CSVSTGGFREQYF
TRBJ2-3,few,TRBV29-1,NA,TGCAGCGTTGAGGCCAGCACAGATACGCAGTATTTT,CSVEASTDTQYF
TRBJ2-3,NA,TRBV15,NA,TGTGCCACCAGACCCAGTATGGGCACAGATACGCAGTATTTT,CATRPSMGTDTQYF
TRBJ2-3,few,TRBV2,TRBD2,TGTGCCAGCCTTTTTAGCGGGAGCGCAGATACGCAGTATTTT,CASLFSGSADTQYF
TRBJ2-2,few,TRBV28,NA,TGTGCCAGCAGCCCCAGTACGGGGAGGACCGGGGAGCTGTTTTTT,CASSPSTGRTGELFF
TRBJ1-2,NA,TRBV2,NA,TGTGCCAGCCTGAGAACAGGGACGGATGGCTACACCTTC,CASLRTGTDGYTF
TRBJ2-3,NA,TRBV4-3,NA,TGCGCCAGCAGCCTCCGTGGGGTGGATACGCAGTATTTT,CASSLRGVDTQYF
TRBJ1-1,few,TRBV7-2,TRBD1,TGTGCCAGCAACTCCCCGACAGGGAAGACTGAAGCTTTCTTT,CASNSPTGKTEAFF
TRBJ1-1,NA,TRBV5-1,NA,TGCGCCAGCAGCTTGGAGGGGAGAGAGGACACTGAAGCTTTCTTT,CASSLEGREDTEAFF
TRBJ2-3,NA,TRBV11-2,TRBD2,TGTGCCAGCAGCTTAGAGCGGGGGGGCCGCGGCACAGATACGCAGTATTTT,CASSLERGGRGTDTQYF
TRBJ2-3,NA,TRBV6-5,NA,TGTGCCAGCAGCCAGAGGGAGGGCACAGATACGCAGTATTTT,CASSQREGTDTQYF
TRBJ2-5,NA,TRBV4-1,NA,TGCGCCAGCAGCCAAGCGGGTCTAGACAAGTACTTC,CASSQAGLDKYF
TRBJ1-2,NA,TRBV2,NA,TGTGCCAGCAGTGAGAACCCCAGCCAGGGTGAGGGCTACACCTTC,CASSENPSQGEGYTF
TRBJ1-1,few,TRBV30,NA,TGTGCCTGGAGTCCGGGAGATAAACAGGGCAAGGCTTTCTTT,CAWSPGDKQGKAFF
TRBJ1-5,few,TRBV29-1,NA,TGCAGCGCCCTAGAGGGCGGGGGGAATCAGCCCCAGCATTTT,CSALEGGGNQPQHF
TRBJ1-2,NA,TRBV18,NA,TGTGCCAGCTCACCACCGCCCGGGGGCAAGCAAAGCTACACCTTC,CASSPPPGGKQSYTF
TRBJ2-3,NA,TRBV2,NA,TGTGCCAGTCGACCGACCGCGGACACAGATACGCAGTATTTT,CASRPTADTDTQYF
TRBJ1-6,NA,TRBV16,NA,TGTGCCAGCAGCCAATCGGGAGTCAGTGGCTCACCCCTCCACTTT,CASSQSGVSGSPLHF
TRBJ2-7,NA,TRBV5-4,TRBD1,TGTGCCAGCAGCTTACCACGGACAGGCCCAAACGAGCAGTACTTC,CASSLPRTGPNEQYF
TRBJ2-7,once,TRBV6-6,NA,TGTGCCAGCAGTGCCGGGACCGACCTTGGCTTC,CASSAGTDLGF
TRBJ2-3,NA,TRBV28,NA,TGTGCCAGCACCCAACCCAACCGTTTCGATACGCAGTATTTT,CASTQPNRFDTQYF
TRBJ1-1,NA,TRBV30,NA,TGTGCCTGGAGTGGCGACAGGAACACTGAAGCTTTCTTT,CAWSGDRNTEAFF
TRBJ2-6,NA,TRBV5-1,TRBD1,TGCGCCAGTAGAGGACAGGTCAGCTCTGGGGCCAACGTCCTGACTTTC,CASRGQVSSGANVLTF
TRBJ1-2,NA,TRBV27,TRBD1,TGTGCCAGCAGTACGGTAGGGGGCGGCTATGGCTACACCTTC,CASSTVGGGYGYTF
TRBJ1-5,few,TRBV2,TRBD1,TGTGCCACCTCCCAACAGGGACAGATGAATCAGCCCCAGCATTTT,CATSQQGQMNQPQHF
TRBJ2-7,NA,TRBV7-9,NA,TGTGCCAGCAGCCGGGACAACGAGCAGTACTTC,CASSRDNEQYF
TRBJ2-5,NA,TRBV30,NA,TGTGCCTGGAGCCCGAGAGAGACCCAGTACTTC,CAWSPRETQYF
TRBJ2-1,NA,TRBV4-2,TRBD2,TGTGCCAGCAGCGGGGGGGGGACCTCCTACAATGAGCAGTTCTTC,CASSGGGTSYNEQFF
TRBJ2-3,few,TRBV2,NA,TGTGCCAGCAGCACAGATACGCAGTATTTT,CASSTDTQYF